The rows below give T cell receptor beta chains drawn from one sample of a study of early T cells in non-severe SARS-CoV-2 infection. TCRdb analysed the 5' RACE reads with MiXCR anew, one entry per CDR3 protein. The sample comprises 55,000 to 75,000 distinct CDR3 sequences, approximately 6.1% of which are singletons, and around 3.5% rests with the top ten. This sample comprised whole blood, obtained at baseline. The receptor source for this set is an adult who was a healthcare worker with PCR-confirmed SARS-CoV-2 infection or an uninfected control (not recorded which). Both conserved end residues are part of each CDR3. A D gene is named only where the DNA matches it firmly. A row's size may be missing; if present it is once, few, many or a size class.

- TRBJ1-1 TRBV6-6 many CASSYLREMEAFF TGTGCCAGCAGTTACCTCAGGGAAATGGAAGCTTTCTTT
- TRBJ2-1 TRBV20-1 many CSARDLRGSYNEQFF TGCAGTGCTAGAGACCTTAGAGGGTCCTACAATGAGCAGTTCTTC
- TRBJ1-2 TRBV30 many CAWVGVNYGYTF TGTGCCTGGGTGGGAGTTAACTATGGCTACACCTTC
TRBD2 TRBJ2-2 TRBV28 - CASTGASGRPFNTGELFF TGTGCCAGCACCGGGGCTAGCGGGAGACCTTTCAACACCGGGGAGCTGTTTTTT
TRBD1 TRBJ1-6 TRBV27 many CASGRDRGSVRNSPLHF TGTGCCAGCGGACGGGACAGGGGTTCTGTTCGGAATTCACCCCTCCACTTT
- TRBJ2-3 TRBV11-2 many CASSGRKDTQYF TGTGCCAGCTCGGGACGGAAAGATACGCAGTATTTT
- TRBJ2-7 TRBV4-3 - CASSQDWGYEQYF TGCGCCAGCAGCCAAGATTGGGGGTACGAGCAGTACTTC
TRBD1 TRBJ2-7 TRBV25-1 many CASSFGQGSYEQYF TGTGCCAGCAGTTTCGGACAGGGGTCCTACGAGCAGTACTTC
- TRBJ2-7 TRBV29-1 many CSPCPAGRYEQYF TGCAGCCCATGCCCGGCAGGCCGCTACGAGCAGTACTTC
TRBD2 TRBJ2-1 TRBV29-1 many CSVNSGSRDEQFF TGCAGCGTTAACAGCGGGAGTAGGGATGAGCAGTTCTTC
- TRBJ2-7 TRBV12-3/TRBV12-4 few CASRQDSYEQYF TGTGCCAGCAGGCAGGATTCCTACGAGCAGTACTTC
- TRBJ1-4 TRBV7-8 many CASSFGSGSEKLFF TGTGCCAGCAGCTTCGGGTCAGGGAGCGAAAAACTGTTTTTT
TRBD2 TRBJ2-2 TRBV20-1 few CSALGTSGGTGELFF TGCAGTGCTCTCGGGACTAGCGGGGGAACCGGGGAGCTGTTTTTT
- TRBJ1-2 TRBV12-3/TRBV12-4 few CASNEGKGRHGYTF TGTGCCAGCAACGAGGGGAAGGGTCGGCATGGCTACACCTTC
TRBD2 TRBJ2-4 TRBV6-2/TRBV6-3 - CASRPPGLASNIQYF TGTGCCAGCAGGCCCCCGGGACTAGCCTCGAACATTCAGTACTTC
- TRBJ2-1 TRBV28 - CASSPSRGKGLEDEQFF TGTGCCAGCAGTCCTTCCAGGGGAAAAGGACTAGAGGATGAGCAGTTCTTC
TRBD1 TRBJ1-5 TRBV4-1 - CASSPIRTGEISNQPQHF TGCGCCAGCAGCCCTATTCGGACAGGGGAGATTAGCAATCAGCCCCAGCATTTT
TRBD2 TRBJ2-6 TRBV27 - CATLGGGTFANVLTF TGTGCCACCTTGGGGGGGGGAACTTTCGCCAACGTCCTGACTTTC
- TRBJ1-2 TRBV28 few CASSLAASYGYTF TGTGCCAGCAGTTTAGCGGCGAGCTATGGCTACACCTTC
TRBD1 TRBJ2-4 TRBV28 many CASSSGGESKNIQYF TGTGCCAGCAGTTCAGGGGGCGAGTCCAAAAACATTCAGTACTTC
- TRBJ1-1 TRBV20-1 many CSARRGGFDTEAFF TGCAGTGCTAGGAGGGGCGGCTTTGATACTGAAGCTTTCTTT
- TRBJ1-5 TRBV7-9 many CASSLRDTNQPQHF TGTGCCAGCAGCTTAAGGGACACCAATCAGCCCCAGCATTTT
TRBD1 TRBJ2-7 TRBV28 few CASRPPGTVPYEQYF TGTGCCAGCAGACCCCCCGGGACAGTCCCCTACGAGCAGTACTTC
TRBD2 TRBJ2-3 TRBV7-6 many CASSPLAGGPNTDTQYF TGTGCCAGCAGCCCACTAGCGGGAGGGCCTAACACAGATACGCAGTATTTT
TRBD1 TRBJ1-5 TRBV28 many CASSPPPRTGRIRNQPQHF TGTGCCAGCAGTCCGCCTCCCCGGACAGGCCGGATAAGAAATCAGCCCCAGCATTTT
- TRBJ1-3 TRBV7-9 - CVSSGTHSTIYF TGTGTCAGCAGCGGAACCCATTCGACCATATATTTT
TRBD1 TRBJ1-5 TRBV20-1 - CSARSDRGLRDQPQHF TGCAGTGCTAGATCGGACAGGGGGCTTAGGGATCAGCCCCAGCATTTT
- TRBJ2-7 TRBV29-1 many CSVERGETTITLGFDEQYF TGCAGCGTTGAAAGAGGCGAGACCACAATCACGTTGGGCTTCGACGAGCAGTACTTC
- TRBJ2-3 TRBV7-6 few CASSLDPGPSTDTQYF TGTGCCAGCAGCTTAGACCCGGGTCCTAGCACAGATACGCAGTATTTT
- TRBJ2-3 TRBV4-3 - CASSRIIDSDPTTQYF TGCGCCAGCAGCCGGATCATTGACTCCGACCCTACTACGCAGTATTTT
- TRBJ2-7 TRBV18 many CASSPSTLEAYEQYF TGTGCCAGCTCACCTTCGACTCTCGAGGCCTACGAGCAGTACTTC
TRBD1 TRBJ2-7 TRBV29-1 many CSIWDRGYEQYF TGCAGCATCTGGGACAGGGGCTACGAGCAGTACTTC
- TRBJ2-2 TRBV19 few CATKRGLGITGELFF TGTGCCACTAAACGAGGATTGGGGATCACCGGGGAGCTGTTTTTT
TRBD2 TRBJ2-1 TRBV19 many CASTTGTSGGYNEQFF TGTGCCAGTACCACCGGGACTAGCGGGGGATACAATGAGCAGTTCTTC
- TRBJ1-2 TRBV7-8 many CASSAGTNYGYTF TGTGCCAGCAGCGCCGGGACAAACTATGGCTACACCTTC
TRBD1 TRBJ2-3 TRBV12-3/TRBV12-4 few CASSPGGATDTQYF TGTGCCAGCAGTCCAGGGGGAGCTACAGATACGCAGTATTTT
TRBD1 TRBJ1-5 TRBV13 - CASSFGTGDQPQHF TGTGCCAGCAGCTTCGGGACAGGGGATCAGCCCCAGCATTTT
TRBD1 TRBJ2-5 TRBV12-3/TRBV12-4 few CASSLFPTGQETQYF TGTGCCAGCAGTTTATTCCCGACAGGGCAAGAGACCCAGTACTTC
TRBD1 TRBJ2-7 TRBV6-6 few CASSYRDSDFHGGEQYF TGTGCCAGCAGTTATCGGGACAGTGATTTTCATGGGGGCGAGCAGTACTTC
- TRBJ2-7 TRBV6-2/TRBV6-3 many CASSYSSWNLATYEQYF TGTGCCAGCAGTTACTCGAGTTGGAATCTAGCGACCTACGAGCAGTACTTC
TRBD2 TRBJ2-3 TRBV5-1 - CASSLLAGVDTDTQYF TGCGCCAGCAGCTTACTAGCGGGAGTCGACACAGATACGCAGTATTTT
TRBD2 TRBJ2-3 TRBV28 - CASSQRTSGYGDTQYF TGTGCCAGCAGTCAGAGGACTAGTGGGTATGGAGATACGCAGTATTTT
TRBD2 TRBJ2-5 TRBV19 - CASSIRAGGRETQYF TGTGCCAGTAGTATACGAGCGGGAGGAAGAGAGACCCAGTACTTC
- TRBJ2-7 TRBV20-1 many CSARDRDGTYEQYF TGCAGTGCTAGAGATCGGGACGGCACCTACGAGCAGTACTTC
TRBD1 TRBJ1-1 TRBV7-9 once CASSLAYSGTGVYTEAFF TGTGCCAGCAGCTTAGCGTACTCGGGGACAGGGGTATATACTGAAGCTTTCTTT
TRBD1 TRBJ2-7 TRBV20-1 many CSVRGTGGPYEQYF TGCAGTGTTAGAGGGACAGGGGGTCCCTACGAGCAGTACTTC
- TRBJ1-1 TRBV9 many CASSVRSNTEVFF TGTGCCAGCAGCGTACGGTCGAACACTGAAGTTTTCTTT
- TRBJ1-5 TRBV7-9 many CASSTGAGNQPQHF TGTGCCAGCAGTACCGGTGCGGGCAATCAGCCCCAGCATTTT
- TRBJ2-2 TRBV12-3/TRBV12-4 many CASSLNGIGTGELFF TGTGCCAGCAGTTTAAACGGTATCGGCACCGGGGAGCTGTTTTTT